Presented here are 30 T cell receptor beta chains from one specimen sequenced in a study of blood T cells in healthy people across ages (dated by TCRdb to about 2015). Libraries were constructed by 5' RACE. Sequencing was carried out with an Illumina HiSeq 2500. A second about 6 to 11 cycle PCR used a sample-barcoded 5' primer and a J-beta primer mix. The public reads were reanalyzed by TCRdb: fastp trimming at Q25, MiXCR alignment, in-frame beta chains only. Identical CDR3 protein sequences are pooled into one entry, listed with their most common genes and DNA. For this sample there are more than 900,000 distinct CDR3 sequences; approximately 25% appear just once. Together, the top ten hold approximately 0.7% of the sample. The same data also went into a second study, on T cells of mothers and their children.

Sequenced: blood. The source of these receptors is a girl aged 2 to 10 in good health.

This clonotype turned up a few times. This chain uses TRBV6-5 with TRBJ1-5; perhaps TRBD1 as D (5 bases). The CDR3 contains 15 residues. Germline V CDR1 and CDR2: MNHEY, SVGAGI. With 8 bases removed from V and 7 bases from J, the gap between germline ends came to 21 bases. The CDR3 sequence: CASHPGVGWDQPQHF. DNA for the CDR3: TGTGCCAGCCACCCCGGGGTGGGGTGGGACCAGCCCCAGCATTTT.

The chain employs TRBV4-2 and TRBJ2-5, with D perhaps matching TRBD2 (6 bases). V lost 0 bases and J lost 4, with 15 bases in between. Germline values: CDR1 LGHNA, CDR2 YNFKEQ. This CDR3 comprises 16 residues. The CDR3 nucleotides are TGTGCCAGCAGCCAAGAAGTAGCTCAGGGAGGAGAGACCCAGTACTTC. This encodes CASSQEVAQGGETQYF.

In the case of this clonotype: The junction and the germline gene differ at one end; a read error may be behind it. The genes are TRBV6-5 and TRBJ2-5; 8 bases agree with TRBD1. Germline lookup yields CDR1 MNHEY and CDR2 SVGAGI. This CDR3 has 19 amino acids. As DNA, the CDR3 is TGTGCCAGCAGTCACTCCCATCCGGGACAGGCGAGGGGACAAGAGACCCAGTACTTC. It encodes CASSHSHPGQARGQETQYF.

This clonotype was counted between two and nine times. The chain employs TRBV3-1 and TRBJ1-1; D is unresolved. The CDR3 has 12 residues. The ends were cut back, 4 bases at V and 1 base at J, with 4 bases in the middle. Germline lookup yields CDR1 LGHDT and CDR2 YNNKEL (reference sequence). Written as DNA, the CDR3 is TGTGCCAGCAGCCGGACGAACACTGAAGCTTTCTTT. Translation: CASSRTNTEAFF.

This sequence joins TRBV29-1 and TRBJ2-3; possible D gene TRBD2, 6 bases. The V and J ends lost 1 base and 2 bases respectively, with 19 bases between them. Looked up from germline, CDR1 is SQVTM and CDR2 is ANQGSEA. The CDR3 length is 17 residues. CDR3: CSVEVLGLATATDTQYF. The CDR3 DNA sequence: TGCAGCGTTGAAGTCCTTGGGCTAGCGACCGCCACAGATACGCAGTATTTT.

The V gene is TRBV7-8, the J gene TRBJ2-5; D remains unclear. Gene TRBJ2-1 matches the end of the DNA better, so the J call may be wrong. This CDR3 region has 12 residues. Germline V gives CDR1 SGHVS, CDR2 FQNEAQ. In DNA form, the CDR3 reads TGTGCCAGCAGCCCTTCTTCCCCTGAGCAGTTCTTC. Translating gives CASSPSSPEQFF.

CDR3 residues: CASSLQGLYEQYF. The CDR3, as DNA: TGTGCCAGCAGTTTACAGGGACTTTACGAGCAGTACTTC. V usage is TRBV28 and J usage is TRBJ2-7; D may be TRBD2 (6 bases). With 2 bases removed from V and 4 bases from J, the gap between germline ends came to 9 bases. The germline V gene encodes CDR1 MDHEN and CDR2 SYDVKM. The CDR3 covers 13 residues.

This clonotype was counted a few times. The V call is TRBV7-2, the J call TRBJ2-3; D is undetermined. The CDR3 has 13 amino acids. Trimming took off 6 bases at V and 1 base at J, with 8 bases between the two ends. The V gene's germline CDR1 is SGHTA and CDR2 FQGNSA. The CDR3 here is CASRLGGTDTQYF. The CDR3 coding sequence is TGTGCCAGCAGGTTGGGTGGCACAGATACGCAGTATTTT.

V and J are TRBV7-9 and TRBJ1-1; D may be TRBD1 (6 bases). V lost 6 bases and J lost 0, with 20 bases in between. The CDR3 contains 17 residues. Germline V CDR1 and CDR2: SEHNR, FQNEAQ (reference sequence). CDR3 nucleotide sequence: TGTGCCAGCAGTCCCCCCTCAGGGGCAGGAGTGAACACTGAAGCTTTCTTT. It encodes CASSPPSGAGVNTEAFF.

The J gene is TRBJ2-4, the V gene TRBV4-3; 7 positions agree with TRBD2. V dropped 4 bases and J dropped 2; count of bases not matched to a gene: 8. Germline V gives CDR1 LGHNA, CDR2 YSLEER. The CDR3 is made up of 16 amino acids. DNA of the CDR3: TGCGCCAGCAGCCCCCGTGAAGCGGGGTCCAAAAACATTCAGTACTTC. This translates into CASSPREAGSKNIQYF.

The J gene is TRBJ2-1, the V gene TRBV28; possibly TRBD1 or TRBD2 for D (6 bases each). V gave up 3 bases and J gave up 5 bases, with 23 bases separating them. The CDR3 covers 18 residues. Germline V CDR1 and CDR2: MDHEN, SYDVKM. CDR3 in DNA: TGTGCCAGCAGTTTGGGGGAGGCTTGGGGGCTTTTCGACAATGAGCAGTTCTTC. Translating it yields CASSLGEAWGLFDNEQFF.

V is TRBV12-3 or TRBV12-4 and J is TRBJ1-5, with D uncertain. The CDR3 runs to 16 residues. Trimming cost V 3 bases and J 0 bases, with 12 bases left between them. The CDR3 nucleotides read TGTGCCAGCAGTTTCGGGCAACTAAATAGCAATCAGCCCCAGCATTTT. Encoded protein: CASSFGQLNSNQPQHF.

The chain employs TRBV20-1 and TRBJ2-5, with unresolved D. The CDR3 extends over 12 amino acids. V was clipped by 7 bases and J by 1 base, with 10 bases between them. Germline CDR1 reads DFQATT; CDR2 reads SNEGSKA (reference sequence). CDR3 region: CSVKLSQETQYF. The CDR3 DNA follows: TGCAGTGTAAAGTTATCCCAAGAGACCCAGTACTTC.

The rearrangement uses TRBV12-3 or TRBV12-4 and TRBJ1-5; D gene ambiguous. This CDR3 is 13 amino acids long. The V end was cut by 3 bases, the J end by 9 bases, with 12 bases between. As DNA, the CDR3 is TGTGCCAGCAGTTTGGGCAGCGGAGGGCCCCAGCATTTT. Protein product: CASSLGSGGPQHF.

This sequence joins TRBV27 and TRBJ2-2; TRBD1 or TRBD2 may be the D gene (6 bases each). This CDR3 is built from 13 residues. Germline V CDR1 and CDR2: MNHEY, SMNVEV (reference sequence). The ends were cut back, 5 bases at V and 6 bases at J, with 10 bases in the middle. The CDR3 spells CASSARGAGELFF. For the CDR3, the DNA is TGTGCCAGCAGTGCTAGGGGGGCCGGGGAGCTGTTTTTT.

This clonotype was seen a few times. A junction end diverges from the germline sequence, so it may reflect a read error. The chain links TRBV7-2 to TRBJ1-5; D unresolved. This CDR3 has 16 residues. Germline values: CDR1 SGHTA, CDR2 FQGNSA. The CDR3: CASGLFGGYGNQPQHF. As DNA, the CDR3 is TGTGCCAGCGGCTTATTTGGAGGTTACGGCAATCAGCCCCAGCATTTT. The full variable domain, with the rest looked up from reference TRBV7-2 and TRBJ1-5, is GAGVSQSPSNKVTEKGKDVELRCDPISGHTALYWYRQSLGQGLEFLIYFQGNSAPDKSGLPSDRFSAERTGGSVSTLTIQRTQQEDSAVYLCASGLFGGYGNQPQHFGDGTRLSIL.

This clonotype showed up just a few times. This chain joins TRBV4-3 and TRBJ1-5; D is undetermined. Germline V lookup: CDR1 LGHNA, CDR2 YSLEER. The CDR3 has 15 residues. V lost 1 base and J lost 2, with 9 bases in between. The CDR3 coding sequence is TGCGCCAGCAGCCAAGTAGTTGGCGGCAATCAGCCCCAGCATTTT. Translated, it gives CASSQVVGGNQPQHF.

This clonotype was seen more than once but under ten times. The chain joins TRBV4-2 to TRBJ2-7; D unclear. The CDR3 contains 16 residues. Deletions cut 4 bases from V and 6 bases from J, with 22 bases between. Germline values: CDR1 LGHNA, CDR2 YNFKEQ. The CDR3 nucleotides read TGTGCCAGCAGCCTGTATGGGCCTGGAGAGTCGACCGAGCAGTACTTC. Amino acids: CASSLYGPGESTEQYF.

This clonotype showed up just a few times. This chain connects TRBV20-1 to TRBJ2-5, with D perhaps TRBD1 or TRBD2 (5 bases each). Trimming removed 0 bases from V and 2 bases from J, with 13 bases in between. The germline V gene has CDR1 DFQATT and CDR2 SNEGSKA (reference sequence). There are 15 residues in the CDR3. CDR3 bases: TGCAGTGCTAGAGATTCCGGGACGCAGCAAGAGACCCAGTACTTC. As protein: CSARDSGTQQETQYF.

The chain is built from TRBV29-1 and TRBJ1-1; D is unclear. This CDR3 contains 11 residues. The germline CDR1 and CDR2 sequences are SQVTM and ANQGSEA. V was clipped by 0 bases and J by 11 bases, with 10 bases between them. CDR3 DNA: TGCAGCGTTGAAGACTACATGGACGCTTTCTTT. Translated, it gives CSVEDYMDAFF.

This clonotype was seen only a few times. The J gene is TRBJ1-1, the V gene TRBV6-5, with D unclear. Germline values: CDR1 MNHEY, CDR2 SVGAGI. There are 15 residues in the CDR3. The V and J ends lost 5 bases and 2 bases respectively, with 15 bases between them. Here the CDR3 reads CASSPPPLYNTEAFF. CDR3 coding DNA: TGTGCCAGCAGTCCACCACCTCTGTATAACACTGAAGCTTTCTTT.

The J gene is TRBJ2-2, the V gene TRBV10-1; a weak D match, TRBD1 (6 bases). V lost 6 bases and J lost 2, with 16 bases in between. The CDR3 extends over 16 amino acids. The germline V gene encodes CDR1 WNHNN and CDR2 SYGVQD (reference sequence). The CDR3 DNA reads TGCGCCAGCAGCACCTCCTCAGGGACAAACACCGGGGAGCTGTTTTTT. It codes for CASSTSSGTNTGELFF.

This clonotype was detected a few times. The genes are TRBV7-2 and TRBJ2-7; D assignment may be TRBD1 or TRBD2 (5 bases each). Near its end, the DNA agrees better with TRBJ2-1, so the J call may be wrong. This CDR3 is 14 amino acids long. Germline V gene sequence: CDR1 SGHTA, CDR2 FQGNSA. The CDR3 nucleotides are TGTGCCAGCAGCTTAGGGGGGTTAATTAATGAGCAGTTCTTC. Protein sequence: CASSLGGLINEQFF.

This chain links TRBV4-1 with TRBJ2-5; 10 positions agree with TRBD2. Germline V lookup: CDR1 MGHRA, CDR2 YSYEKL. The CDR3 contains 16 residues. Germline trimming cut 7 bases from V and 1 base from J; bases unmatched to any gene: 9. CDR3 nucleotide sequence: TGCGCCAGCATGAGTGTAAGCGGGGGGGTCCAAGAGACCCAGTACTTC. Protein product: CASMSVSGGVQETQYF.

A few counts support this clonotype. The rearrangement uses TRBV7-9 and TRBJ2-5, with 7 bases that match TRBD2. The DNA matches TRBJ2-7 better at its end, which makes the J call doubtful. CDR3 length: 15 amino acids. Germline CDR1 is SEHNR and CDR2 is FQNEAQ (reference sequence). CDR3 amino acids: CASSTTAGFSYEQYF. CDR3 DNA sequence: TGTGCCAGCAGCACAACAGCGGGGTTCTCCTACGAGCAGTACTTC.

The chain recombines TRBV4-1 with TRBJ2-5; 8 bases line up with TRBD1. The J call may be in error: the DNA end matches TRBJ2-7 better. CDR3 size: 16 residues. Germline-derived CDR1 and CDR2 are MGHRA and YSYEKL. CDR3 amino acids: CASSQEDRAPLYEQYF. The CDR3 DNA sequence: TGCGCCAGCAGCCAAGAGGACAGGGCGCCACTCTACGAGCAGTACTTC.

This clonotype was observed a few times. The J gene is TRBJ2-2, the V gene TRBV15; TRBD2 is a possible D gene (5 bases). Trimming stripped 1 base from V and 8 bases from J, with 8 bases between. Germline-derived CDR1 and CDR2 are LNHNV and YYDKDF (reference sequence). This CDR3 is 13 amino acids long. Written as DNA, the CDR3 is TGTGCCACCAGCAGAGTTAGGGAGGGGGAGCTGTTTTTT. As protein: CATSRVREGELFF.

CDR3 coding DNA: TGTGCCAGCAGTGCCCAGGGGGCCGGCTATGGCTACACCTTC. Protein sequence: CASSAQGAGYGYTF. This rearrangement joins TRBV12-3 or TRBV12-4 to TRBJ1-2; 8 bases align to TRBD1. CDR3 size: 14 residues. Unmatched junction bases numbered 6, after V lost 5 bases and J lost 4 bases.

The V call is TRBV6-2 or TRBV6-3, the J call TRBJ2-1; 8 nucleotides line up with TRBD2. The CDR3 spans 16 residues. V gave up 0 bases and J gave up 3 bases; unmatched junction bases: 4. Germline loops: CDR1 MNHEY, CDR2 SVGEGT. The CDR3, as DNA: TGTGCCAGCAGTTACTCATTCCGGGGGGGCTACAATGAGCAGTTCTTC. It codes for CASSYSFRGGYNEQFF.

This clonotype appeared a few times. The rearrangement joins TRBV12-3 or TRBV12-4 to TRBJ2-7; 10 nucleotides line up with TRBD2. Trimming removed 3 bases from V and 6 bases from J; junction bases left unmatched: 8. This CDR3 region has 15 residues. The CDR3 DNA reads as TGTGCCAGCAGTTTGGAGCGGGAGGGCCGAACCGAGCAGTACTTC. Protein product: CASSLEREGRTEQYF.